Reported below is one TCR beta chain. Its antigen is unidentified. Assay used: immunoSEQ multiplex PCR; TCRdb lists only in-frame clones, some missing. The sample yields roughly 50,000 clones, 90% seen once. The sample is drawn from a study of cytomegalovirus exposure and HLA in healthy donors. Findings and limits, study-wide: Researchers catalogued roughly 170 TCR beta chains as cytomegalovirus-associated.

V lost 0 bases and J 7 bases, leaving 9 bases between the germline ends. The CDR3 covers 13 residues. CDR1 and CDR2 from the germline V gene are LNHNV and YYDKDF (reference sequence). The chain joins TRBV15 to TRBJ1-1, with D unresolved. The sequence derives from a man aged 18 to 29 in good health and CMV-seronegative. Sequencing used PBMCs. The CDR3 DNA sequence: TGTGCCACCAGCAGAGATTTGGCGGGTGAAGCTTTCTTT. Amino acid sequence: CATSRDLAGEAFF.